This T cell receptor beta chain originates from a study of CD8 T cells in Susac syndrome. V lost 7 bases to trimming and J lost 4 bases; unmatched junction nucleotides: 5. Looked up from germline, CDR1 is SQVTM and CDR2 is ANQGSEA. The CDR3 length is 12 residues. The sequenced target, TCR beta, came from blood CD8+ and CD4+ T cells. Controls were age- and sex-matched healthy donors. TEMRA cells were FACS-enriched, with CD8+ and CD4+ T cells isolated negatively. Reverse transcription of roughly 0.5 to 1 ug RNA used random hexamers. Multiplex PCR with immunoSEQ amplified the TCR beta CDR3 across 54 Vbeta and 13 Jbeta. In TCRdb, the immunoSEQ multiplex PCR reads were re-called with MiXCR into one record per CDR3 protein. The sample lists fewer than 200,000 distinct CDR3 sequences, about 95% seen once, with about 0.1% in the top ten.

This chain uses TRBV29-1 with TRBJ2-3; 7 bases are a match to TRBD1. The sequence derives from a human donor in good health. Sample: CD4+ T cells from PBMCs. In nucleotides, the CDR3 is TGCAGCGGGAGACAGGGTGCAGATACGCAGTATTTT. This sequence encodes CSGRQGADTQYF.